The clone carrying this T cell receptor (beta chain) was detected ten times or more. The data derive from a study of T cells in Graves' hyperthyroidism and ophthalmopathy. The source material, RNA transcripts, was used to amplify TCR beta CDR3 regions. When the TCR CDR3 underwent first-round RT-PCR, the HTBI primer set was used. TCRdb called the multiplex PCR reads again in MiXCR, with one record for every CDR3 protein. The data contain hundreds of thousands of distinct CDR3 sequences, approximately 19% of them seen just once; the ten biggest clones take up 16%. CDR1 SNHLY and CDR2 FYNNEI come from the germline V gene. Trimming took off 3 bases at V and 1 base at J, with 9 bases between the two ends. This CDR3 comprises 14 residues.

The sequencing sample was made of blood. The gene calls are TRBV2 and TRBJ1-2, with D tentatively TRBD1 (5 bases). This clonotype was obtained from a woman aged 45 to 65 with Graves' hyperthyroidism that later progressed to Graves' ophthalmopathy. The CDR3 reads CASSDEDNNYGYTF. CDR3 bases: TGTGCCAGCAGTGATGAGGACAATAACTATGGCTACACCTTC.